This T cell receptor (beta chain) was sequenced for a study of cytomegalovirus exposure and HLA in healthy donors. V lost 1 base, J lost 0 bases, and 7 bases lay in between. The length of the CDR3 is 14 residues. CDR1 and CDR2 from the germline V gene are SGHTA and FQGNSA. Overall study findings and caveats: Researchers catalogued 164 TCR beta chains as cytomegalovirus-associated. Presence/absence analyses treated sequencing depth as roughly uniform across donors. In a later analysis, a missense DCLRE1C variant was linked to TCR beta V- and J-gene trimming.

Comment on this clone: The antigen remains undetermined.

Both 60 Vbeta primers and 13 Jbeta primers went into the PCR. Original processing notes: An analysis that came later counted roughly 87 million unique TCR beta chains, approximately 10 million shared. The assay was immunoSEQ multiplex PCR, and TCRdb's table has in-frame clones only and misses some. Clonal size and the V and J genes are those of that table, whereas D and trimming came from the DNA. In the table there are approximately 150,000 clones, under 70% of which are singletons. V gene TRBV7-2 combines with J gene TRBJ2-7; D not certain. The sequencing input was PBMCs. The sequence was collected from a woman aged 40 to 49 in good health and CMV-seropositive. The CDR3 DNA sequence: TGTGCCAGCAGCTTAGATTCAGACTCCTACGAGCAGTACTTC. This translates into CASSLDSDSYEQYF.